Presented here are 28 T cell receptor beta chains from one specimen sequenced in a study of CD8 T cells in Susac syndrome. RNA totalling about 0.45 to 1 ug underwent reverse transcription with random hexamers. One entry per CDR3 protein, called by TCRdb with MiXCR from the immunoSEQ multiplex PCR reads. Of 150,000 to 200,000 distinct CDR3 sequences detected, around 94% appear once; the ten largest clones hold 0.12%. Sequencing was done on a sample of CD4+ T cells from PBMCs. The source is a human donor with Susac syndrome.

This clonotype was counted a few times. V usage is TRBV5-1 and J usage is TRBJ1-1; TRBD1 might be the D (6 bases). Trimming shortened V by 5 bases and J by 3 bases, and 11 bases separated the two germline ends. Germline CDR1 reads SGHRS; CDR2 reads YFSETQ. The CDR3 covers 13 residues. Written as DNA, the CDR3 is TGCGCCAGCAGGCCGGACAGCTACACTGAAGCTTTCTTT. Translated, it gives CASRPDSYTEAFF.

The chain has TRBV20-1 and TRBJ1-2; D is ambiguous. V lost 0 bases to trimming and J lost 0 bases, with 11 bases between them. Germline loops: CDR1 DFQATT, CDR2 SNEGSKA (reference sequence). The CDR3 has 15 amino acids. CDR3 amino acids: CSARDGGAANYGYTF. CDR3 DNA sequence: TGCAGTGCTAGAGATGGCGGCGCCGCTAACTATGGCTACACCTTC.

The chain has TRBV9 and TRBJ2-5, with 8 positions matching TRBD1. CDR1 SGDLS and CDR2 YYNGEE come from the germline V gene. The CDR3 covers 14 residues. V was clipped by 4 bases and J by 5 bases; unmatched bases: 7. DNA for the CDR3: TGTGCCAGCAGCTTCGACAGGGGAGGTGAGACCCAGTACTTC. Protein: CASSFDRGGETQYF.

The V call is TRBV29-1, the J call TRBJ1-2; 9 bases map to TRBD1. Germline CDR1 and CDR2: SQVTM and ANQGSEA. J was trimmed by 8 bases and V by 3 bases; bases with no gene match: 4. This CDR3 has 12 amino acids. The CDR3 spells CSVERTGEGYTF. Written as DNA, the CDR3 is TGCAGCGTTGAGAGGACAGGGGAGGGCTACACCTTC.

This chain joins TRBV10-2 and TRBJ1-5, with a weak D call TRBD1 (5 bases). CDR1 and CDR2 from the germline V gene are WSHSY and SAAADI. Trimming cost V 10 bases and J 7 bases, with 17 bases left between them. This CDR3 contains 13 residues. The CDR3 nucleotides read TGCGCCACCTCAGGGTGGTGGGACCAGCCCCAGCATTTT. This sequence encodes CATSGWWDQPQHF.

V usage is TRBV7-6 and J usage is TRBJ1-6, with D perhaps matching TRBD1 (5 bases). Looked up from germline, CDR1 is SGHVS and CDR2 is FNYEAQ. V dropped 4 bases and J dropped 14 bases, with 15 bases sitting between them. The CDR3 is made up of 13 amino acids. CDR3 sequence (DNA): TGTGCCAGCAGCTCCGGGACGGGCCGGGCCCTCCACTTT. Translating gives CASSSGTGRALHF.

The chain combines TRBV7-2 with TRBJ1-2; no reliable D call. The CDR3 runs 13 residues. The V end lost 0 bases, the J end lost 1 base, and 3 bases lay between the germline ends. CDR1 SGHTA and CDR2 FQGNSA come from the germline V gene. CDR3 loop: CASSLAHNYGYTF. The CDR3 DNA follows: TGTGCCAGCAGCTTAGCGCATAACTATGGCTACACCTTC.

This rearrangement joins TRBV12-3 or TRBV12-4 to TRBJ1-1; a weak D match, TRBD1 (6 bases). Trimming left V 6 bases short and J 5 bases short, with 13 bases between. This CDR3 spans 13 amino acids. CDR3 sequence reads: CASSRQVGTEAFF. The CDR3 bases are TGTGCCAGCAGCCGACAGGTCGGTACTGAAGCTTTCTTT.

This clonotype was detected once. V is TRBV4-3 and J is TRBJ1-4; D is undetermined. Germline V lookup: CDR1 LGHNA, CDR2 YSLEER. V was cut by 0 bases and J by 0 bases, with 8 bases left in between. The CDR3 extends over 16 amino acids. The CDR3: CASSQDAGATNEKLFF. The DNA of the CDR3 is TGCGCCAGCAGCCAAGACGCCGGGGCAACTAATGAAAAACTGTTTTTT.

The gene calls are TRBV9 and TRBJ1-4; D is unclear. The CDR3 totals 14 residues. V lost 4 bases and J 4 bases, leaving 11 bases between the germline ends. The germline CDR1 and CDR2 sequences are SGDLS and YYNGEE. CDR3 nucleotide sequence: TGTGCCAGCAGCCCCCTGGCGGATAATGAAAAACTGTTTTTT. This gives the protein CASSPLADNEKLFF.

The gene calls are TRBV4-1 and TRBJ2-6, with 9 bases that match TRBD1. Germline V gene lookup returns CDR1 MGHRA and CDR2 YSYEKL. The CDR3 is 16 amino acids. Trimming at V came to 4 bases and at J to 2 bases, leaving 3 bases not matched to a gene. The CDR3 DNA reads as TGCGCCAGCAGCCCGGGACAGGGAACTGGGGCCAACGTCCTGACTTTC. Protein sequence: CASSPGQGTGANVLTF.

This chain connects TRBV29-1 to TRBJ2-1, with 10 positions matching TRBD2. CDR1 is SQVTM and CDR2 is ANQGSEA in the germline V gene. CDR3 length: 12 residues. Trimming at V came to 7 bases and at J to 4 bases, leaving 1 base not matched to a gene. CDR3: CSETSGYNEQFF. The CDR3 nucleotides are TGCAGCGAGACTAGCGGGTACAATGAGCAGTTCTTC.

The V and J genes are TRBV2 and TRBJ1-2; the D is unclear. CDR1 is SNHLY and CDR2 is FYNNEI in the germline V gene. This CDR3 spans 13 amino acids. Between the trimmed V and J ends, which lost 1 base and 2 bases, there was a span of 5 bases. CDR3 loop: CASSEVHNYGYTF. The CDR3 nucleotides read TGTGCCAGCAGTGAAGTACACAACTATGGCTACACCTTC.

The sample holds one count of this clonotype. CDR3 sequence (DNA): TGCAGTGCTAGTTTGAGGGCGGAGACCCAGTACTTC. It yields the protein CSASLRAETQYF. The rearrangement uses TRBV20-1 and TRBJ2-5; a weak D match, TRBD2 (5 bases). Trimming left V 3 bases short and J 5 bases short, with 10 bases between. CDR3 length: 12 amino acids. The germline gives CDR1 DFQATT, CDR2 SNEGSKA (reference sequence).

The sample holds one count of this clonotype. The chain couples TRBV20-1 to TRBJ2-1, with unresolved D. Trimming shortened V by 0 bases and J by 8 bases, and 5 bases separated the two germline ends. Germline loops: CDR1 DFQATT, CDR2 SNEGSKA (reference sequence). This CDR3 spans 11 amino acids. CDR3 DNA sequence: TGCAGTGCTAGAGATTTGGATGAGCAGTTCTTC. Translated: CSARDLDEQFF.

The chain uses TRBV4-2 and TRBJ2-2; D not certain. CDR1 is LGHNA and CDR2 is YNFKEQ in the germline V gene. The V gene lost 0 bases and the J gene lost 0 bases, with 8 bases spanning the gap. This CDR3 region has 16 residues. The CDR3: CASSQDTKSNTGELFF. Written as DNA, the CDR3 is TGTGCCAGCAGCCAAGATACCAAATCGAACACCGGGGAGCTGTTTTTT.

This chain links TRBV18 with TRBJ1-1; no clear D. V was clipped by 6 bases and J by 1 base, with 9 bases between them. The germline CDR1 and CDR2 sequences are KGHSH and LQKENI. The CDR3 extends over 13 amino acids. The CDR3 is CASSRRENTEAFF. The CDR3 DNA reads TGTGCCAGCTCGAGAAGGGAGAACACTGAAGCTTTCTTT.

The rearrangement links TRBV29-1 to TRBJ2-5; no clear D gene. Germline V gene sequence: CDR1 SQVTM, CDR2 ANQGSEA. V shed 4 bases and J shed 4 bases, with 1 base lying between them. This CDR3 spans 9 amino acids. CDR3 residues: CSVVETQYF. The DNA of the CDR3 is TGCAGCGTTGTAGAGACCCAGTACTTC.

The V gene is TRBV27, the J gene TRBJ1-1; D might be TRBD1 (6 bases). The CDR3 sequence is 14 residues long. Germline V gene sequence: CDR1 MNHEY, CDR2 SMNVEV (reference sequence). V was shortened by 6 bases and J by 4 bases, with 15 bases between the two germline ends. CDR3 sequence: CASRPGARRTEAFF. In nucleotides, the CDR3 is TGTGCCAGCAGACCAGGGGCGCGTCGCACTGAAGCTTTCTTT.

V and J are TRBV3-1 and TRBJ2-1; D is perhaps TRBD1 or TRBD2 (5 bases each). The CDR3 loop spans 16 amino acids. The germline CDR1 and CDR2 sequences are LGHDT and YNNKEL (reference sequence). V was trimmed by 6 bases and J by 0 bases, leaving 15 bases between them. The CDR3 is CASSLGAPSSYNEQFF. The DNA of the CDR3 is TGTGCCAGCAGTCTCGGGGCTCCTAGCTCCTACAATGAGCAGTTCTTC.

The genes are TRBV11-2 and TRBJ2-7, with D perhaps matching TRBD2 (5 bases). Germline CDR1 and CDR2: SGHAT and FQNNGV. Between the trimmed V and J ends, which lost 6 bases and 0 bases, there was a span of 12 bases. The CDR3 covers 14 residues. The CDR3 region is CASRRTSTSYEQYF. The CDR3, as DNA: TGTGCCAGCAGACGGACTTCGACCTCCTACGAGCAGTACTTC.

The rearrangement uses TRBV7-3 and TRBJ2-3, with TRBD1 matching over 7 bases. The CDR3 runs to 15 residues. The trim removed 0 bases at V and 2 bases at J, leaving 2 bases unmatched. Germline CDR1 reads SGHTA; CDR2 reads FQGTGA. The CDR3 is CASSLTGQSTDTQYF. The CDR3 DNA reads as TGTGCCAGCAGCTTAACGGGACAGTCCACAGATACGCAGTATTTT. The full variable domain, completed using reference TRBV7-3 and TRBJ2-3, is GAGVSQTPSNKVTEKGKYVELRCDPISGHTALYWYRQSLGQGPEFLIYFQGTGAADDSGLPNDRFFAVRPEGSVSTLKIQRTERGDSAVYLCASSLTGQSTDTQYFGPGTRLTVL.

This clonotype was observed once. V is TRBV7-3 and J is TRBJ1-2, with D possibly being TRBD1 (5 bases). CDR3 length: 15 residues. The germline CDR1 and CDR2 sequences are SGHTA and FQGTGA. The V gene lost 1 base and the J gene lost 8 bases, with 17 bases spanning the gap. CDR3 in amino acids: CASSLIGAPGGGYTF. Written as DNA, the CDR3 is TGTGCCAGCAGCTTAATAGGGGCGCCCGGGGGAGGCTACACCTTC. The whole variable domain, filled in from reference TRBV7-3 and TRBJ1-2, reads GAGVSQTPSNKVTEKGKYVELRCDPISGHTALYWYRQSLGQGPEFLIYFQGTGAADDSGLPNDRFFAVRPEGSVSTLKIQRTERGDSAVYLCASSLIGAPGGGYTFGSGTRLTVV.

The genes are TRBV20-1 and TRBJ2-3; 9 positions match TRBD2. Germline V gene data show CDR1 as DFQATT and CDR2 as SNEGSKA (reference sequence). V was clipped by 5 bases and J by 2 bases; unmatched bases: 5. This CDR3 is 14 amino acids long. CDR3 residues: CSALQRGATDTQYF. The CDR3 DNA sequence: TGCAGTGCTCTCCAGCGGGGGGCCACAGATACGCAGTATTTT.

This clonotype was detected once. The V and J genes are TRBV6-4 and TRBJ1-2; D might be TRBD1 (6 bases). This CDR3 spans 13 amino acids. Trimming left V 2 bases short and J 6 bases short, with 10 bases between. Germline CDR1 MRHNA, CDR2 SNTAGT. CDR3 sequence reads: CASSDGGAHGYTF. The CDR3 nucleotides read TGTGCCAGCAGTGACGGGGGGGCGCATGGCTACACCTTC.

CDR3 DNA: TGCAGTGCTAGAGACGTCCTGGCATCCGGGACACCGTACTTC. It codes for CSARDVLASGTPYF. The rearrangement links TRBV20-1 to TRBJ2-4, with a weak D call TRBD1 (6 bases). Trimming removed 0 bases from V and 15 bases from J, with 21 bases in between. This CDR3 is built from 14 residues. Germline V gene lookup returns CDR1 DFQATT and CDR2 SNEGSKA (reference sequence).

The chain has TRBV20-1 and TRBJ2-5; a weak D match, TRBD2 (5 bases). This CDR3 region has 11 residues. Germline V CDR1 and CDR2: DFQATT, SNEGSKA (reference sequence). The CDR3 DNA reads TGCACCTCGAAGAGGGAAGAGACCCAGTACTTC. It specifies CTSKREETQYF.

This clonotype was seen a few times. The V and J genes are TRBV9 and TRBJ2-3; D is undetermined. Trimming removed 3 bases from V and 2 bases from J, with 10 bases in between. The CDR3 contains 14 residues. Germline V gene sequence: CDR1 SGDLS, CDR2 YYNGEE. CDR3 sequence (DNA): TGTGCCAGCAGCGACGGACCGTACACAGATACGCAGTATTTT. Its protein is CASSDGPYTDTQYF.